Below, 21 T cell receptor beta chains from the same sample are listed, as sequenced in a study of cytomegalovirus exposure and HLA in healthy donors. The PCR was carried out with 60 Vbeta primers and 13 Jbeta primers. Profiled with immunoSEQ multiplex PCR; TCRdb holds only in-frame clones, not every one. This sample carries about 57,000 clones, roughly 80% of them seen once, and the ten largest clones take roughly 3%. Sequenced: PBMCs. These receptors were taken from a woman aged 30 to 39 in good health and CMV-seronegative.

The rearrangement links TRBV5-6 to TRBJ2-3, with 10 positions matching TRBD1. Per the germline V gene, CDR1 is SGHDT and CDR2 is YYEEEE. The CDR3 contains 16 residues. Trimming cost V 1 base and J 5 bases; bases outside gene matches: 7. CDR3 loop: CASSLKGQGIIDTQYF. CDR3 nucleotides: TGTGCCAGCAGCTTGAAGGGACAGGGGATTATAGATACGCAGTATTTT.

This chain connects TRBV2 to TRBJ2-3; D is unclear. V lost 4 bases and J lost 4, with 9 bases in between. The CDR3 spans 13 residues. Per germline, CDR1 SNHLY and CDR2 FYNNEI. The CDR3, as DNA: TGTGCCAGCAGTGGGGCCGGCGCAGATACGCAGTATTTT. This gives the protein CASSGAGADTQYF.

The CDR3 here is CAWSVGGSYEQYV. DNA for the CDR3: TGTGCCTGGAGTGTAGGTGGTAGCTACGAGCAGTACGTC. The chain carries TRBV30 and TRBJ2-7; no definite D call. The CDR3 is 13 residues long. Germline V CDR1 and CDR2: GTSNPN, SVGIG (reference sequence). The V gene lost 0 bases and the J gene lost 3 bases, with 9 bases spanning the gap.

The chain uses TRBV7-9 and TRBJ1-1, with D uncertain. Trimming pared 2 bases from V and 5 bases from J, leaving 15 bases between. CDR1 and CDR2 from the germline V gene are SEHNR and FQNEAQ (reference sequence). There are 15 residues in the CDR3. CDR3 nucleotide sequence: TGTGCCAGCAGCTTAAACCTCTGGGAGCGGACTGAAGCTTTCTTT. Its protein product is CASSLNLWERTEAFF.

This clone was observed a few times. This chain connects TRBV5-5 to TRBJ2-3, with 7 bases matching TRBD2. V was pared by 4 bases and J by 0 bases, with 11 bases of the junction left unmatched. The CDR3 covers 17 residues. Germline assignment: CDR1 SGHKS and CDR2 YYEKEE (reference sequence). The CDR3 DNA sequence: TGTGCCAGCAGCAGAGGAGGCGGGGGAACTAGCACAGATACGCAGTATTTT. Its translation is CASSRGGGGTSTDTQYF.

This clone was counted between two and nine times. The chain is built from TRBV7-2 and TRBJ1-5; 8 bases line up with TRBD1. The CDR3 is made up of 15 amino acids. Trimming at V came to 0 bases and at J to 9 bases, leaving 7 bases not matched to a gene. In germline, CDR1 is SGHTA, CDR2 FQGNSA. Here the CDR3 DNA reads TGTGCCAGCAGCTTAGCGCGGACAGGGAGCGGGCCCCAGCATTTT. It is translated as CASSLARTGSGPQHF.

This rearrangement joins TRBV7-9 to TRBJ2-1; 10 nucleotides align to TRBD1. The junction had 19 bases not matched to a gene; V was cut back by 10 bases and J by 4 bases. In germline, CDR1 is SEHNR, CDR2 FQNEAQ (reference sequence). There are 18 residues in the CDR3. The CDR3 DNA reads TGTGCCACTATAACATCGGCCAACCGGGACAGGGGATACAATGAGCAGTTCTTC. Protein sequence: CATITSANRDRGYNEQFF.

The V gene is TRBV7-2, the J gene TRBJ2-7; a weak D match, TRBD1 (7 bases). The CDR3 runs to 15 residues. V was trimmed by 7 bases and J by 1 base, leaving 17 bases between them. Per germline, CDR1 SGHTA and CDR2 FQGNSA. CDR3 loop: CASTPGDSLSYEQYF. The CDR3 DNA sequence: TGTGCCAGCACCCCGGGGGACAGTCTTTCCTACGAGCAGTACTTC.

The CDR3 sequence: CASSVRDRGPHSNQPQHF. The CDR3 bases are TGTGCCAGCAGCGTCCGGGACAGGGGGCCCCATAGCAATCAGCCCCAGCATTTT. The chain combines TRBV21-1 with TRBJ1-5; TRBD1, the table's D call, was not compared with the DNA. TRBV21-1 is noted as a pseudogene. CDR3 length equals 18 residues.

The chain links TRBV6-1 to TRBJ2-7; 7 positions agree with TRBD1. The CDR3 is made up of 13 amino acids. The germline V gene has CDR1 MNHNS and CDR2 SASEGT. Germline trimming cut 6 bases from V and 5 bases from J; bases unmatched to any gene: 7. This CDR3 reads CASRLRGINEQYV. The CDR3 DNA reads as TGTGCCAGCAGACTCAGGGGGATCAACGAGCAGTACGTC.

The chain recombines TRBV19 with TRBJ2-1; 11 nucleotides match TRBD1. The CDR3 has 15 amino acids. Per germline, CDR1 LNHDA and CDR2 SQIVND (reference sequence). Trimming at V came to 3 bases and at J to 8 bases, leaving 6 bases not matched to a gene. For the CDR3, the DNA is TGTGCCAGTAGTATTGGACAGGGGGCGCAGGATGAGCAGTTCTTC. Translation gives CASSIGQGAQDEQFF.

The rearrangement uses TRBV11-3 and TRBJ2-7, with D maybe TRBD2 (6 bases). V lost 3 bases and J lost 1, with 10 bases in between. The germline V gene encodes CDR1 SGHNT and CDR2 YENEEA. This CDR3 spans 14 amino acids. The CDR3 DNA is TGTGCCAGCAGCTTGAGTAGCGGTTCCTACGAGCAGTACGTC. This encodes CASSLSSGSYEQYV.

The chain links TRBV6-5 to TRBJ1-1, with 7 nucleotides matching TRBD1. From germline, CDR1 is MNHEY and CDR2 SVGAGI. V shed 7 bases, J shed 10 bases, and the junction held 15 bases outside the gene matches. The CDR3 is 14 residues long. CDR3 protein: CASISKSRGAGAFF. The CDR3 coding sequence is TGTGCCAGCATTTCAAAAAGCAGGGGGGCCGGAGCTTTCTTT.

This clone showed up just once. V is TRBV18 and J is TRBJ2-7, with 8 bases aligning to TRBD1. The CDR3 sequence is 14 residues long. In germline, CDR1 is KGHSH, CDR2 LQKENI. V shed 3 bases and J 3 bases; nucleotides not matched to a gene: 4. CDR3 loop: CASSPIQGDYEQYV. In nucleotides, the CDR3 is TGTGCCAGCTCACCCATACAGGGGGACTACGAGCAGTACGTC.

The chain recombines TRBV27 with TRBJ1-2; D might be TRBD1 (5 bases). CDR3 length equals 13 residues. Trimming took 2 bases from V and 8 from J, leaving 12 bases between them. Germline CDR1 and CDR2: MNHEY and SMNVEV (reference sequence). The CDR3 region has the DNA TGTGCCAGCAGTTTAGGGGCAGGGCTGGGCTACACCTTC. Translated: CASSLGAGLGYTF.

This chain connects TRBV7-3 to TRBJ2-2; TRBD2 agrees at 7 bases. This CDR3 is 14 amino acids long. V gave up 5 bases and J gave up 1 base; unmatched junction bases: 1. CDR1 and CDR2 (germline): SGHTA, FQGTGA. CDR3 protein: CASSPSGNTGELFF. CDR3 in DNA: TGTGCCAGCAGCCCTAGCGGGAACACCGGGGAGCTGTTTTTT. The complete variable domain, with remaining parts taken from reference TRBV7-3 and TRBJ2-2, reads GAGVSQTPSNKVTEKGKYVELRCDPISGHTALYWYRQSLGQGPEFLIYFQGTGAADDSGLPNDRFFAVRPEGSVSTLKIQRTERGDSAVYLCASSPSGNTGELFFGEGSRLTVL.

The chain carries TRBV2 and TRBJ2-2; 9 bases align to TRBD2. The CDR3 is 15 residues long. Germline V lookup: CDR1 SNHLY, CDR2 FYNNEI. The trim removed 9 bases at V and 3 bases at J, leaving 8 bases unmatched. CDR3 sequence: CARDGSGGYTGELFF. As DNA, the CDR3 is TGTGCCAGGGATGGTAGCGGGGGTTACACCGGGGAGCTGTTTTTT.

The V gene is TRBV18, the J gene TRBJ1-2; the D is unclear. The CDR3 runs 14 residues. V lost 2 bases, J lost 8 bases, and 15 bases lay in between. Germline V lookup: CDR1 KGHSH, CDR2 LQKENI. The DNA of the CDR3 is TGTGCCAGCTCACCAGCCCCACAATCCTGGGGCTACACCTTC. Its translation is CASSPAPQSWGYTF.

The chain has TRBV5-1 and TRBJ1-2; 8 nucleotides align to TRBD1. The CDR3 has 16 amino acids. The ends lost 4 bases at V and 3 bases at J; junction bases unmatched: 11. Germline V gene lookup returns CDR1 SGHRS and CDR2 YFSETQ. The CDR3 DNA is TGCGCCAGCAGCCGAGGACAGGGAGGAACGGACTATGGCTACACCTTC. Protein product: CASSRGQGGTDYGYTF. The whole variable domain, remainder taken from reference TRBV5-1 and TRBJ1-2, is KAGVTQTPRYLIKTRGQQVTLSCSPISGHRSVSWYQQTPGQGLQFLFEYFSETQRNKGNFPGRFSGRQFSNSRSEMNVSTLELGDSALYLCASSRGQGGTDYGYTFGSGTRLTVV.

The chain links TRBV27 to TRBJ2-2, with D unclear. The CDR3 loop spans 14 amino acids. Per germline, CDR1 MNHEY and CDR2 SMNVEV (reference sequence). The germline V and J ends were trimmed by 6 bases and 3 bases, with 11 bases remaining between them. CDR3 nucleotides: TGTGCCAGCAGACCGGGTTGGCACACCGGGGAGCTGTTTTTT. This gives the protein CASRPGWHTGELFF.

The chain joins TRBV4-1 to TRBJ1-5; the match to TRBD1 covers 11 bases. The germline V gene has CDR1 MGHRA and CDR2 YSYEKL. J lost 6 bases, V lost 4 bases, and 8 bases had no gene match. This CDR3 contains 16 residues. The chain's CDR3 is CASSLQGQGARQPQHF. The CDR3 DNA reads as TGCGCCAGCAGCCTCCAAGGACAGGGGGCACGTCAGCCCCAGCATTTT.